This TCR beta chain was captured by sequencing in a study of T-cell reconstitution after alpha-beta-depleted transplantation in children. Unique molecular identifiers were used in preparing the TCRbeta library. MiXCR, run by TCRdb on the PCR reads, gives a single entry per CDR3 protein. The data hold 83,000 or so distinct CDR3 sequences, with 7% to 10% observed a single time. CDR1 is SGHRS and CDR2 is YFSETQ in the germline V gene. J was trimmed by 5 bases and V by 2 bases; bases with no gene match: 13. The CDR3 runs 17 residues. There are a few counts of this clonotype. This clonotype was sampled from a human donor who donated a stem cell graft to a child with congenital amegakaryocytic thrombocytopenia. The genes are TRBV5-1 and TRBJ2-5, with 9 bases that match TRBD1. This specimen was PBMCs from the stem cell graft donor, taken from the stem cell graft. CDR3 coding DNA: TGCGCCAGCAGCTTCGGGGACAGGGCCGACGGGACGGAGACCCAGTACTTC. Encoded protein: CASSFGDRADGTETQYF.